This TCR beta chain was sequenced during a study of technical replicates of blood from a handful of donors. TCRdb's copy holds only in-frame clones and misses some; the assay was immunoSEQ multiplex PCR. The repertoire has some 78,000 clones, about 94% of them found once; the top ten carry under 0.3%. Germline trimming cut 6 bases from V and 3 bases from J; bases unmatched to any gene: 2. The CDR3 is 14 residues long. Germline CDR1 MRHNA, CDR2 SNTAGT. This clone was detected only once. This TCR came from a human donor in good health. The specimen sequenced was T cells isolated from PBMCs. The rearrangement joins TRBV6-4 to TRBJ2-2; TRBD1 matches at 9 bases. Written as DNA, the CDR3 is TGTGCCAGCAGCACAGGGGGCGACACCGGGGAGCTGTTTTTT. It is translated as CASSTGGDTGELFF.